One and the same sample provided the 23 T cell receptor beta chains below, sequenced in a study of T-cell memory formation after mild COVID-19. Each CDR3 protein is one row after TCRdb ran MiXCR on the 5' RACE reads. The sample carries under 200,000 distinct CDR3 sequences, 25% to 40% recorded once. Sequenced material: PBMCs or a T cell subset sorted from them (not recorded which). These receptors were collected from an adult woman who had mild COVID-19 (a few samples of this study predate the infection). Cell type and time point are not known.

The genes are TRBV7-8 and TRBJ1-1; D gene ambiguous. CDR1 and CDR2 (germline): SGHVS, FQNEAQ. Between the trimmed V and J ends, which lost 3 bases and 0 bases, there was a span of 11 bases. The CDR3 runs to 15 residues. The CDR3 loop reads CASSLVGPLNTEAFF. The CDR3 bases are TGTGCCAGCAGCTTGGTGGGTCCTCTGAACACTGAAGCTTTCTTT.

This clonotype appeared a few times. V and J are TRBV4-1 and TRBJ1-2, with D possibly TRBD1 on 6 matching bases. V shed 0 bases and J shed 4 bases, with 12 bases lying between them. Germline V gene sequence: CDR1 MGHRA, CDR2 YSYEKL. The CDR3 is made up of 15 amino acids. The CDR3 DNA sequence: TGCGCCAGCAGCCAAGATCAGAGGGGGTTCTATGGCTACACCTTC. It yields the protein CASSQDQRGFYGYTF.

The V and J genes are TRBV5-5 and TRBJ1-5, with D hard to call. CDR3 length equals 16 residues. Germline V gene lookup returns CDR1 SGHKS and CDR2 YYEKEE (reference sequence). V lost 4 bases, J lost 1 base, and 15 bases lay in between. For the CDR3, the DNA is TGTGCCAGCAGCCCGGGGTCGACGTCGAGCAATCAGCCCCAGCATTTT. It codes for CASSPGSTSSNQPQHF.

This clonotype was detected only a few times. This chain uses TRBV5-1 with TRBJ2-1; 7 bases align to TRBD2. This CDR3 region has 14 residues. With 4 bases clipped from V and 4 bases from J, the junction kept 5 bases outside the gene matches. Germline V gives CDR1 SGHRS, CDR2 YFSETQ. CDR3 residues: CASSVSGSYNEQFF. As DNA, the CDR3 is TGCGCCAGCAGCGTTAGCGGGTCTTACAATGAGCAGTTCTTC. The full variable domain, with the rest looked up from reference TRBV5-1 and TRBJ2-1, is KAGVTQTPRYLIKTRGQQVTLSCSPISGHRSVSWYQQTPGQGLQFLFEYFSETQRNKGNFPGRFSGRQFSNSRSEMNVSTLELGDSALYLCASSVSGSYNEQFFGPGTRLTVL.

The table lists this clonotype with a few counts. The chain is built from TRBV15 and TRBJ2-3; D not resolved. The ends were cut back, 2 bases at V and 4 bases at J, with 13 bases in the middle. The CDR3 spans 15 residues. Germline V lookup: CDR1 LNHNV, CDR2 YYDKDF (reference sequence). The CDR3 reads CATSRSRARADTQYF. CDR3 coding DNA: TGTGCCACCAGCAGATCAAGGGCCCGGGCAGATACGCAGTATTTT. Full variable domain (rest looked up from reference TRBV15 and TRBJ2-3): DAMVIQNPRYQVTQFGKPVTLSCSQTLNHNVMYWYQQKSSQAPKLLFHYYDKDFNNEADTPDNFQSRRPNTSFCFLDIRSPGLGDTAMYLCATSRSRARADTQYFGPGTRLTVL.

This clonotype was detected only once. CDR3 in amino acids: CASSLEPGQGARFTYEQYF. CDR3 nucleotides: TGTGCCAGCAGCTTAGAACCGGGACAGGGGGCGCGTTTTACCTACGAGCAGTACTTC. This chain connects TRBV7-8 to TRBJ2-7; 12 positions match TRBD1. The CDR3 is made up of 19 amino acids. The germline gives CDR1 SGHVS, CDR2 FQNEAQ. The junction had 12 bases not matched to a gene; V was cut back by 1 base and J by 2 bases.

The chain couples TRBV6-2 or TRBV6-3 to TRBJ1-2, with 7 bases identical to TRBD1. Trimming at V came to 6 bases and at J to 7 bases, leaving 2 bases not matched to a gene. Germline-derived CDR1 and CDR2 are MNHEY and SVGEGT. The CDR3 consists of 11 residues. The CDR3 nucleotides read TGTGCCAGCAGCAGGGGGGCTGGCTACACCTTC. Protein: CASSRGAGYTF.

Of note for this clonotype: One base away lies a much larger clone, so this may be a sequencing read error. The gene calls are TRBV6-1 and TRBJ2-7; D unclear. V was cut by 2 bases and J by 3 bases, with 5 bases left in between. The CDR3 is 12 residues long. Germline CDR1 reads MNHNS; CDR2 reads SASEGT. The CDR3 sequence is CASSESGYEQYF. CDR3 in DNA: TGTGCCAGCAGTGAATCGGGCTACGAGCAGTACTTC.

The gene calls are TRBV5-1 and TRBJ1-2; a possible D gene is TRBD1 (6 bases). Germline V gene sequence: CDR1 SGHRS, CDR2 YFSETQ. The CDR3 length is 14 residues. V shed 5 bases and J shed 0 bases, with 11 bases lying between them. The chain's CDR3 is CASRQGGANYGYTF. For the CDR3, the DNA is TGCGCCAGCAGACAGGGAGGCGCTAACTATGGCTACACCTTC.

This clonotype rates as medium-sized. The chain carries TRBV4-1 and TRBJ2-2; 10 positions match TRBD1. Germline assignment: CDR1 MGHRA and CDR2 YSYEKL. With V trimmed by 7 bases and J by 6 bases, 5 bases remained unmatched. CDR3 length: 14 residues. CDR3 sequence: CASTHDRGPGELFF. CDR3 coding DNA: TGCGCCAGCACCCACGACAGGGGGCCCGGGGAGCTGTTTTTT.

This clonotype has only a few counts. The genes are TRBV7-9 and TRBJ1-5; 10 bases fit TRBD1. The germline V gene has CDR1 SEHNR and CDR2 FQNEAQ (reference sequence). The CDR3 is 15 residues long. Trimming took 5 bases from V and 4 from J; bases not matched to a gene: 5. The CDR3 spells CASSPTGGLNQPQHF. The CDR3 DNA is TGTGCCAGCAGCCCGACAGGGGGCTTAAATCAGCCCCAGCATTTT.

The V and J genes are TRBV5-1 and TRBJ1-2; weak D call: TRBD1 (6 bases). Germline CDR1 SGHRS, CDR2 YFSETQ. V lost 0 bases, J lost 6 bases, and 12 bases lay in between. The CDR3 consists of 14 residues. CDR3 coding DNA: TGCGCCAGCAGCTTGGTTTCAGGGGAAGATGGCTACACCTTC. This encodes CASSLVSGEDGYTF. The variable domain in full, completed from reference TRBV5-1 and TRBJ1-2, reads KAGVTQTPRYLIKTRGQQVTLSCSPISGHRSVSWYQQTPGQGLQFLFEYFSETQRNKGNFPGRFSGRQFSNSRSEMNVSTLELGDSALYLCASSLVSGEDGYTFGSGTRLTVV.

The chain uses TRBV9 and TRBJ1-3, with 9 bases that match TRBD1. This CDR3 contains 16 residues. Germline CDR1 is SGDLS and CDR2 is YYNGEE. V lost 4 bases and J lost 0; bases outside the gene matches: 5. The CDR3 DNA follows: TGTGCCAGCAGCCAGGGACAGGGTCGCTCTGGAAACACCATATATTTT. Amino acids: CASSQGQGRSGNTIYF.

This chain links TRBV5-6 with TRBJ2-1; D remains unclear. The germline V gene has CDR1 SGHDT and CDR2 YYEEEE. V gave up 2 bases and J gave up 8 bases, with 11 bases separating them. The CDR3 covers 13 residues. The CDR3 loop is CASSFTGLDEQFF. CDR3 DNA sequence: TGTGCCAGCAGCTTTACCGGGTTGGATGAGCAGTTCTTC.

The genes are TRBV9 and TRBJ2-7; 13 nucleotides agree with TRBD2. V was clipped by 0 bases and J by 3 bases; unmatched bases: 9. CDR1 and CDR2 from the germline V gene are SGDLS and YYNGEE. This CDR3 is built from 18 residues. The DNA of the CDR3 is TGTGCCAGCAGCGTAGCCGGGGGAGGACTAGCGGGGGACTACGAGCAGTACTTC. It encodes CASSVAGGGLAGDYEQYF.

This clonotype was detected a few times. The chain links TRBV5-1 to TRBJ1-5; no firm D call. Per germline, CDR1 SGHRS and CDR2 YFSETQ. This CDR3 contains 15 residues. Trimming removed 0 bases at V and 0 bases at J, with 7 bases between. CDR3 DNA sequence: TGCGCCAGCAGCTTGGGGCGCAATAGCAATCAGCCCCAGCATTTT. Its protein is CASSLGRNSNQPQHF.

This clonotype has only a few counts. The chain links TRBV4-1 to TRBJ2-1, with TRBD1 identical over 8 bases. CDR1 is MGHRA, CDR2 YSYEKL, per germline. The trim removed 5 bases at V and 0 bases at J, leaving 6 bases unmatched. This CDR3 contains 16 residues. The CDR3 bases are TGCGCCAGCAGCACTAGAACAGGGGGCTCCTACAATGAGCAGTTCTTC. Residues: CASSTRTGGSYNEQFF.

The rearrangement links TRBV7-9 to TRBJ2-7; either TRBD1 or TRBD2 may supply D (5 bases each). Germline CDR1 and CDR2: SEHNR and FQNEAQ (reference sequence). The CDR3 runs to 15 residues. V lost 2 bases and J lost 3, with 14 bases in between. DNA for the CDR3: TGTGCCAGCAGCTTACAGGGCCGACTAATCTACGAGCAGTACTTC. Encoded protein: CASSLQGRLIYEQYF.

This chain links TRBV7-6 with TRBJ2-5, with TRBD2 matching 7 bases. The V and J ends lost 9 bases and 2 bases, in that order; junction bases with no gene match: 9. The CDR3 covers 14 residues. Germline V gives CDR1 SGHVS, CDR2 FNYEAQ. The CDR3 DNA follows: TGTGCCAGTTTTCTATGGGGGGGACAAGAGACCCAGTACTTC. Translation: CASFLWGGQETQYF.

The chain combines TRBV7-2 with TRBJ2-3; 13 bases align to TRBD2. With 5 bases clipped from V and 2 bases from J, the junction kept 4 bases outside the gene matches. CDR1 is SGHTA, CDR2 FQGNSA, per germline. The CDR3 sequence is 16 residues long. CDR3 DNA sequence: TGTGCCAGCAGCGAACTAGCGGGAGGGTTCACAGATACGCAGTATTTT. Protein sequence: CASSELAGGFTDTQYF.

This sequence joins TRBV5-1 and TRBJ2-5; no clear D. Trimming shortened V by 0 bases and J by 5 bases, and 8 bases separated the two germline ends. CDR3 length: 13 amino acids. Germline V gene sequence: CDR1 SGHRS, CDR2 YFSETQ. The CDR3 is CASSLAVRETQYF. The CDR3 nucleotides are TGCGCCAGCAGCTTGGCCGTCCGGGAGACCCAGTACTTC. Based on the CDR3 plus reference TRBV5-1 and TRBJ2-5, the full variable domain is KAGVTQTPRYLIKTRGQQVTLSCSPISGHRSVSWYQQTPGQGLQFLFEYFSETQRNKGNFPGRFSGRQFSNSRSEMNVSTLELGDSALYLCASSLAVRETQYFGPGTRLLVL.

The table lists this clonotype with a few counts. The V gene is TRBV5-1, the J gene TRBJ2-1; tentative D call: TRBD1 (6 bases). CDR1 is SGHRS, CDR2 YFSETQ, per germline. V lost 1 base, J lost 5 bases, and 13 bases lay in between. This CDR3 has 15 residues. As DNA, the CDR3 is TGCGCCAGCAGCTTGCGCCCAACAGGGAACAATGAGCAGTTCTTC. This translates into CASSLRPTGNNEQFF.

The CDR3 region is CASSFRAGGPVEQYF. Written as DNA, the CDR3 is TGCGCCAGCAGCTTCCGGGCGGGAGGGCCGGTCGAGCAGTACTTC. The chain links TRBV5-1 to TRBJ2-7, with 9 nucleotides matching TRBD2. This CDR3 is 15 amino acids long. Germline CDR1 reads SGHRS; CDR2 reads YFSETQ. After removal of 2 bases from V and 6 bases from J, the junction contained 9 bases not matched to a gene.